Only a few counts were recorded for the clone carrying this T cell receptor beta chain. In TCRdb, the RT-PCR reads were re-called with MiXCR into one record per CDR3 protein. This table holds about 680,000 distinct CDR3 sequences, 13% to 15% found once. V was clipped by 4 bases and J by 1 base, with 14 bases between them. CDR1 is SGHDT and CDR2 is YYEEEE in the germline V gene. The CDR3 totals 15 residues. Sequencing was performed on memory CD4+ T cells from blood. This sequence joins TRBV5-6 and TRBJ2-5; possibly TRBD2 for D (6 bases). The TCR comes from a female donor in good health, serving as a healthy control. In nucleotides, the CDR3 is TGTGCCAGCAGCCCACCCGGGGACTTCCAAGAGACCCAGTACTTC. Its protein is CASSPPGDFQETQYF.